These 28 T cell receptor beta chains were sequenced from one sample in a study of blood T cell repertoires in COVID-19. Some clones are missing from TCRdb's copy, which holds only in-frame ones; the method was immunoSEQ multiplex PCR. The repertoire holds about 49,000 clones, under 90% seen once, with approximately 20% in the top ten. Input material: peripheral blood. These receptors were collected from an elderly woman with COVID-19, enrolled during active disease.

The chain recombines TRBV6-5 with TRBJ2-7, with a tentative D call TRBD1 (6 bases). The V end lost 8 bases, the J end lost 6 bases, and 14 bases lay between the germline ends. Germline CDR1 MNHEY, CDR2 SVGAGI. This CDR3 has 12 residues. The CDR3 DNA reads TGTGCCAGCGGGTTTGGACAGTCCGAGCAGTACTTC. Protein: CASGFGQSEQYF.

The chain employs TRBV6-5 and TRBJ1-1; maybe TRBD1 (5 bases). This CDR3 has 13 amino acids. The germline CDR1 and CDR2 sequences are MNHEY and SVGAGI. The germline V and J ends were trimmed by 7 bases and 4 bases, with 13 bases remaining between them. This chain's CDR3 is CASTLLGLTEAFF. The CDR3 DNA reads as TGTGCCAGCACGCTTTTGGGGCTCACTGAAGCTTTCTTT.

The chain couples TRBV5-4 to TRBJ2-7; TRBD2 matches 13 bases. This CDR3 is built from 17 residues. The V segment lost 4 bases and the J segment 0 bases; nucleotides outside the gene matches: 7. Germline assignment: CDR1 SGHNT and CDR2 YYREEE (reference sequence). The CDR3 DNA reads as TGTGCCAGCAGCCGGGGGACTAGCGGGGTTAGCTCCTACGAGCAGTACTTC. Its protein product is CASSRGTSGVSSYEQYF.

The chain links TRBV7-9 to TRBJ1-1; no firm D call. Trimming stripped 5 bases from V and 1 base from J, with 17 bases between. The CDR3 runs 16 residues. The germline V gene has CDR1 SEHNR and CDR2 FQNEAQ (reference sequence). CDR3 nucleotide sequence: TGTGCCAGCAGCCCTAGTGGTAGGTTCAAGAACACTGAAGCTTTCTTT. Its protein product is CASSPSGRFKNTEAFF.

This clone is a singleton in its sample. V gene TRBV7-8 combines with J gene TRBJ1-1, with D unclear. The CDR3 has 13 amino acids. V shed 1 base and J shed 11 bases, with 14 bases lying between them. CDR1 and CDR2 from the germline V gene are SGHVS and FQNEAQ. The CDR3: CASSLVRALGAFF. The CDR3, as DNA: TGTGCCAGCAGCTTAGTGAGGGCGCTCGGGGCTTTCTTT.

The chain uses TRBV3-1 (or the pseudogene TRBV3-2) and TRBJ2-1; no clear D. CDR1 LGHDT and CDR2 YNNKEL come from the germline V gene (reference sequence). This CDR3 comprises 13 residues. Trimming shortened V by 1 base and J by 6 bases, and 7 bases separated the two germline ends. CDR3 bases: TGTGCCAGCAGCCAAGTTGCGTCCAATGAGCAGTTCTTC. Amino acid sequence: CASSQVASNEQFF.

The chain employs TRBV5-1 and TRBJ2-5, with D perhaps TRBD2 (6 bases). CDR3 length: 14 residues. Trimming took 0 bases from V and 5 from J, leaving 11 bases between them. CDR1 SGHRS and CDR2 YFSETQ come from the germline V gene. CDR3 in amino acids: CASSLGLDMETQYF. CDR3 bases: TGCGCCAGCAGCTTGGGACTAGACATGGAGACCCAGTACTTC.

The chain is built from TRBV10-2 and TRBJ1-2; 7 nucleotides line up with TRBD1. The CDR3 is 13 residues long. V lost 5 bases to trimming and J lost 6 bases; unmatched junction nucleotides: 6. Germline V gene data show CDR1 as WSHSY and CDR2 as SAAADI. This CDR3 reads CASSRDSLDGYTF. DNA for the CDR3: TGCGCCAGCAGTCGGGACAGCTTAGATGGCTACACCTTC.

V gene TRBV6-4 combines with J gene TRBJ2-5; D is perhaps TRBD1 (5 bases). V was pared by 0 bases and J by 6 bases, with 8 bases between. The CDR3 extends over 13 amino acids. The V gene's germline CDR1 is MRHNA and CDR2 SNTAGT. In nucleotides, the CDR3 is TGTGCCAGCAGTGACTCCCAGGGAAAGACCCAGTACTTC. Its protein product is CASSDSQGKTQYF.

V gene TRBV30 combines with J gene TRBJ2-7, with a weak D call TRBD2 (6 bases). The CDR3 is 15 residues long. Trimming took off 0 bases at V and 4 bases at J, with 16 bases between the two ends. Germline CDR1 GTSNPN, CDR2 SVGIG (reference sequence). DNA for the CDR3: TGTGCCTGGAGTGTACGGCTTAGCGGTCCTTACGAGCAGTACTTC. Its translation: CAWSVRLSGPYEQYF.

The V call is TRBV9, the J call TRBJ2-1; weak D call: TRBD1 (5 bases). The germline V gene has CDR1 SGDLS and CDR2 YYNGEE. The CDR3 loop spans 13 amino acids. Trimming cost V 4 bases and J 14 bases, with 19 bases left between them. The CDR3 loop is CASSSNVLGPEFF. The CDR3 DNA follows: TGTGCCAGCAGCTCAAACGTACTGGGGCCAGAGTTCTTC.

There are many counts of this clone. The V call is TRBV29-1, the J call TRBJ2-7; TRBD1 matches at 8 bases. CDR3 length: 15 amino acids. CDR1 is SQVTM, CDR2 ANQGSEA, per germline. Trimming removed 1 base from V and 6 bases from J; junction bases left unmatched: 11. CDR3 region: CSVEGARGPPSEQYF. Written as DNA, the CDR3 is TGCAGCGTTGAAGGGGCCAGGGGGCCCCCCAGCGAGCAGTACTTC.

The chain is built from TRBV7-9 and TRBJ2-7; maybe TRBD2 (6 bases). Germline V lookup: CDR1 SEHNR, CDR2 FQNEAQ (reference sequence). The V end lost 5 bases, the J end lost 7 bases, and 15 bases lay between the germline ends. There are 13 residues in the CDR3. In DNA, the CDR3 is TGTGCCAGCAGCCCGGGGGAGGTTAATGAGCAGTACTTC. Translating it yields CASSPGEVNEQYF.

The V call is TRBV27, the J call TRBJ1-2, with D possibly TRBD1 on 6 matching bases. The germline V gene encodes CDR1 MNHEY and CDR2 SMNVEV (reference sequence). This CDR3 spans 12 amino acids. V lost 5 bases and J lost 8, with 12 bases in between. CDR3 nucleotide sequence: TGTGCCAGCAGTACTACAGGGTCGGGCTACACCTTC. Translating it yields CASSTTGSGYTF.

The rearrangement joins TRBV5-1 to TRBJ1-4; 7 nucleotides match TRBD1. Losses at the gene ends were 6 bases for V and 6 bases for J; bases not matched to a gene: 8. CDR1 and CDR2 (germline): SGHRS, YFSETQ. The CDR3 has 14 residues. CDR3 nucleotide sequence: TGCGCCAGCACCTCAGGACAGGCGGATGAAAAACTGTTTTTT. Translation: CASTSGQADEKLFF.

In this sample, this clone turned up once. V usage is TRBV3-1 (or the pseudogene TRBV3-2) and J usage is TRBJ2-5; 7 positions agree with TRBD1. Germline loops: CDR1 LGHDT, CDR2 YNNKEL (reference sequence). The CDR3 sequence is 14 residues long. J lost 7 bases, V lost 2 bases, and 7 bases had no gene match. CDR3 nucleotides: TGTGCCAGCAGCCAAACCCGCGCAGGGGGGACCCAGTACTTC. Amino acids: CASSQTRAGGTQYF.

The chain is built from TRBV19 and TRBJ1-2, with 7 bases that match TRBD1. The CDR3 is 15 residues long. The V gene end was trimmed by 7 bases and the J gene end by 2 bases; junction bases not matched to a gene: 10. Per germline, CDR1 LNHDA and CDR2 SQIVND (reference sequence). The chain's CDR3 is CASIPTGTANYGYTF. The CDR3, as DNA: TGTGCCAGTATCCCCACCGGGACAGCCAACTATGGCTACACCTTC.

CDR3 nucleotides: TGTGCCAGCAGTTTACGAGGAACCCACGAGCAGTACTTC. The encoded protein is CASSLRGTHEQYF. V usage is TRBV12-3 or TRBV12-4 and J usage is TRBJ2-7; no definite D call. This CDR3 is built from 13 residues. Trimming took off 2 bases at V and 5 bases at J, with 10 bases between the two ends.

The J gene is TRBJ2-1, the V gene TRBV28, with 7 positions matching TRBD2. J gave up 4 bases and V 3 bases, and 3 bases lay outside the gene matches. CDR1 is MDHEN and CDR2 is SYDVKM in the germline V gene. The CDR3 covers 14 residues. Here the CDR3 reads CASSFLAEYNEQFF. CDR3 DNA sequence: TGTGCCAGCAGTTTTCTAGCGGAGTACAATGAGCAGTTCTTC.

V is TRBV7-9 and J is TRBJ2-4, with 8 bases that match TRBD1. The V and J ends lost 5 bases and 1 base, in that order; junction bases with no gene match: 1. The CDR3 has 14 amino acids. CDR1 and CDR2 (germline): SEHNR, FQNEAQ (reference sequence). CDR3 region: CASSRQGAKNIQYF. The DNA for the CDR3 is TGTGCCAGCAGCCGACAGGGGGCCAAAAACATTCAGTACTTC.

The chain has TRBV6-1 and TRBJ1-2; D is ambiguous. CDR1 and CDR2 from the germline V gene are MNHNS and SASEGT. With 1 base removed from V and 2 bases from J, the gap between germline ends came to 5 bases. The CDR3 sequence is 13 residues long. CDR3 bases: TGTGCCAGCAGTGAAGGAGGGAACTATGGCTACACCTTC. Amino acid sequence: CASSEGGNYGYTF.

This clone was seen a single time. The chain joins TRBV7-9 to TRBJ2-1; 7 positions match TRBD1. The CDR3 has 16 residues. Unmatched junction bases numbered 13, after V lost 5 bases and J lost 6 bases. CDR1 is SEHNR, CDR2 FQNEAQ, per germline (reference sequence). The CDR3 sequence: CASSPKGARDSNEQFF. The CDR3 DNA sequence: TGTGCCAGCAGCCCTAAGGGGGCCCGAGATTCCAATGAGCAGTTCTTC. The whole variable domain, filled in from reference TRBV7-9 and TRBJ2-1, reads DTGVSQNPRHKITKRGQNVTFRCDPISEHNRLYWYRQTLGQGPEFLTYFQNEAQLEKSRLLSDRFSAERPKGSFSTLEIQRTEQGDSAMYLCASSPKGARDSNEQFFGPGTRLTVL.

V gene TRBV7-9 combines with J gene TRBJ1-2; 7 nucleotides line up with TRBD1. The CDR3 is 13 residues long. J gave up 8 bases and V 5 bases, and 8 bases lay outside the gene matches. Germline CDR1 and CDR2: SEHNR and FQNEAQ (reference sequence). CDR3 sequence: CASSTRTGQGYTF. The CDR3 DNA is TGTGCCAGCAGCACTCGGACAGGTCAAGGCTACACCTTC.

The V gene is TRBV27, the J gene TRBJ2-7; 7 nucleotides align to TRBD2. J was trimmed by 5 bases and V by 3 bases; bases with no gene match: 7. The CDR3 has 14 residues. CDR1 and CDR2 from the germline V gene are MNHEY and SMNVEV (reference sequence). Written as DNA, the CDR3 is TGTGCCAGCAGTTTCACGGGACGGGGGGACGAGCAGTACTTC. Protein: CASSFTGRGDEQYF.

The CDR3 coding sequence is TGCGCCAGCAGCTTGTGGAGTACGAACACCGGGGAGCTGTTTTTT. It is translated as CASSLWSTNTGELFF. The chain recombines TRBV5-1 with TRBJ2-2, with no clear D. CDR3 size: 15 residues. Germline lookup yields CDR1 SGHRS and CDR2 YFSETQ. V dropped 1 base and J dropped 0 bases, with 7 bases sitting between them. Supplemented by reference TRBV5-1 and TRBJ2-2, the full variable domain reads KAGVTQTPRYLIKTRGQQVTLSCSPISGHRSVSWYQQTPGQGLQFLFEYFSETQRNKGNFPGRFSGRQFSNSRSEMNVSTLELGDSALYLCASSLWSTNTGELFFGEGSRLTVL.

This clone was found a few times. V usage is TRBV4-2 and J usage is TRBJ2-7; a possible D gene is TRBD2 (5 bases). The V gene's germline CDR1 is LGHNA and CDR2 YNFKEQ. The V gene lost 4 bases and the J gene lost 5 bases, with 12 bases spanning the gap. The CDR3 is made up of 13 amino acids. The CDR3 reads CASSPTSRDEQYF. The CDR3 bases are TGTGCCAGCAGCCCCACTAGTAGAGACGAGCAGTACTTC.

The rearrangement joins TRBV18 to TRBJ1-4; the D gene is possibly TRBD1 (6 bases). V lost 4 bases, J lost 3 bases, and 9 bases lay in between. CDR1 is KGHSH and CDR2 is LQKENI in the germline V gene. The length of the CDR3 is 14 residues. The CDR3 coding sequence is TGTGCCAGCTCACATGGACAGTCTAATGAAAAACTGTTTTTT. This translates into CASSHGQSNEKLFF.

This sequence joins TRBV6-1 and TRBJ1-4, with D maybe TRBD1 (5 bases). Deletions cut 3 bases from V and 5 bases from J, with 13 bases between. Germline CDR1 and CDR2: MNHNS and SASEGT. This CDR3 has 15 residues. The CDR3 region is CASSDTGLLNEKLFF. DNA of the CDR3: TGTGCCAGCAGTGACACAGGCTTATTGAATGAAAAACTGTTTTTT.